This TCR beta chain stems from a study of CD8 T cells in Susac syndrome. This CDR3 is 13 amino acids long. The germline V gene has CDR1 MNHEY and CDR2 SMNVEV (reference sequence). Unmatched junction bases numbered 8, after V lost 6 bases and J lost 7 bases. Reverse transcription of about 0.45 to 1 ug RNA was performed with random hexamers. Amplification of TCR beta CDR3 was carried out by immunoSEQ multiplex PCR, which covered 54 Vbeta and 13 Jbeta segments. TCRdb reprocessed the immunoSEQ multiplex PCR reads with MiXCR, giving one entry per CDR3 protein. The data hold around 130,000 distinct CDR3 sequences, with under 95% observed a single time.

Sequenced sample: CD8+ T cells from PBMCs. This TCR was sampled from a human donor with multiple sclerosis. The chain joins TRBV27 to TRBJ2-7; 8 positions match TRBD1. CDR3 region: CASRGTGWGEQYF. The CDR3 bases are TGTGCCAGCAGGGGGACAGGCTGGGGTGAGCAGTACTTC.